The rows below give T cell receptor beta chains drawn from one sample of a study of T cell changes during pregnancy in multiple sclerosis. The protocol was immunoSEQ multiplex PCR, while the TCRdb copy is restricted to in-frame clones and leaves out a portion. The sample contains roughly 40,000 clones, less than 90% of which appear only once. This sample comprised CD4+ T cells from peripheral blood mononuclear cells, obtained in the first trimester of pregnancy. These receptors originate from a female donor with multiple sclerosis, enrolled in a pregnancy study. CDR3s include the opening cysteine and the closing phenylalanine or tryptophan. Size is omitted from some rows. Given values are once, few, many or a class for expanded clones.

TRBJ2-7 | - | TRBV7-7 | CASSPTHGQGYEQYF
TRBJ1-3 | - | TRBV5-4 | CASSPRGGNTIYF
TRBJ2-1 | - | TRBV29-1 | CSVADRGYNEQFF
TRBJ2-5 | - | TRBV9 | CASSVSGTSGRNQETQYF
TRBJ2-7 | - | TRBV5-1 | CASSLVGEALYEQYF
TRBJ2-7 | - | TRBV7-2 | CASSFKTSGRPRSYEQYF
TRBJ1-4 | - | TRBV27 | CASSLTGWGNEKLFF
TRBJ2-2 | - | TRBV7-9 | CASSLRWEGLSTGELFF
TRBJ1-5 | - | TRBV2 | CASSLQGGLQPQHF
TRBJ2-7 | - | TRBV7-2 | CASSLRRGLSYEQYF
TRBJ2-7 | - | TRBV5-3 | CARRFPGLYEQYF
TRBJ1-1 | - | TRBV29-1 | CSVEKRRGNTEAFF
TRBJ2-7 | - | TRBV4-3 | CASSQDRSGSSEQYF
TRBJ2-1 | - | TRBV7-2 | CASSFPSGYNEQFF
TRBJ2-5 | - | TRBV7-9 | CASSLGLMETQYF
TRBJ2-7 | - | TRBV10-3 | CAISPGTYEQYF
TRBJ2-4 | - | TRBV7-8 | CASSRTSGSVQYF
TRBJ2-7 | - | TRBV5-4 | CASSLGPGLAAYEQYF
TRBJ1-5 | - | TRBV10-3 | CAISKTGGADNQPQHF
TRBJ2-5 | few | TRBV2 | CASSGTSGGGETQYF
TRBJ2-7 | - | TRBV9 | CASSPRDRTYEQYF
TRBJ2-7 | once | TRBV23-1 | CASNGQGFSYEQYF
TRBJ2-5 | - | TRBV7-9 | CASTWGGQETQYF
TRBJ2-2 | - | TRBV30 | CAWSVGTGSTGELFF
TRBJ1-4 | - | TRBV27 | CASSPGWRGREKLFF
TRBJ2-3 | - | TRBV7-2 | CASSLLAPSSTDTQYF
TRBJ1-5 | - | TRBV18 | CASSPALGQPQHF
TRBJ2-7 | - | TRBV6-5 | CATSQEGTYEQYF
TRBJ1-2 | many | TRBV19 | CASRREVPGGYTF
TRBJ1-2 | - | TRBV7-2 | CASSLVGVTARGYTF
TRBJ1-1 | - | TRBV6-9 | CATRVGGTEAFF
TRBJ2-1 | - | TRBV4-2 | CASSQEGRVADSYNEQFF
TRBJ2-4 | - | TRBV19 | CASSIQGRRNIQYF
TRBJ2-5 | once | TRBV19 | CASSSAGGGKTQYF
TRBJ2-3 | - | TRBV30 | CAWSVAGAGTDTQYF
TRBJ2-1 | - | TRBV25-1 | CASSESTLRGKEQFF
TRBJ1-1 | - | TRBV4-1 | CASSLSGGGNTEAFF
TRBJ2-3 | - | TRBV11-3 | CASSPGQGAGADTQYF
TRBJ2-7 | - | TRBV28 | CASNSAGTGLYEQYF
TRBJ2-1 | - | TRBV2 | CASRQTSGRINEQFF
TRBJ2-7 | - | TRBV29-1 | CSVEKGRGLEQYF
TRBJ2-3 | once | TRBV5-4 | CAGSLVAGKGDTQYF
TRBJ2-1 | - | TRBV9 | CASSVVLRAEQFF
TRBJ1-2 | once | TRBV27 | CASRRQGASYGYTF
TRBJ2-3 | - | TRBV5-1 | CASSFEGIDTQYF
TRBJ2-4 | - | TRBV4-1 | CASSQEGGWLASAKNIQYF
TRBJ2-2 | - | TRBV9 | CASSSPGIPGTGELFF
TRBJ2-7 | - | TRBV30 | CAWSKGTGIEQYF
TRBJ2-1 | - | TRBV6-5 | CASSQTWLGAREQFF
TRBJ1-4 | - | TRBV6-5 | CASSRLGQAEKLFF
TRBJ1-5 | once | TRBV7-5 | CVRSFRTGVGNQPQHF
TRBJ2-1 | - | TRBV19 | CASIGGGAGGVNNEQFF
TRBJ2-7 | - | TRBV5-1 | CASSPRPITSGASFYEQYF
TRBJ2-7 | - | TRBV2 | CATSSGGSSYEQYF
TRBJ1-5 | once | TRBV28 | CASSLQGQINQPQHF
TRBJ1-5 | - | TRBV7-2 | CASSSGQPNQPQHF
TRBJ2-5 | once | TRBV5-1 | CASGGDGGQETQYF
TRBJ2-1 | - | TRBV5-1 | CASSPRLAGADEQFF
TRBJ2-7 | - | TRBV29-1 | CSVTDRGPHEQYF